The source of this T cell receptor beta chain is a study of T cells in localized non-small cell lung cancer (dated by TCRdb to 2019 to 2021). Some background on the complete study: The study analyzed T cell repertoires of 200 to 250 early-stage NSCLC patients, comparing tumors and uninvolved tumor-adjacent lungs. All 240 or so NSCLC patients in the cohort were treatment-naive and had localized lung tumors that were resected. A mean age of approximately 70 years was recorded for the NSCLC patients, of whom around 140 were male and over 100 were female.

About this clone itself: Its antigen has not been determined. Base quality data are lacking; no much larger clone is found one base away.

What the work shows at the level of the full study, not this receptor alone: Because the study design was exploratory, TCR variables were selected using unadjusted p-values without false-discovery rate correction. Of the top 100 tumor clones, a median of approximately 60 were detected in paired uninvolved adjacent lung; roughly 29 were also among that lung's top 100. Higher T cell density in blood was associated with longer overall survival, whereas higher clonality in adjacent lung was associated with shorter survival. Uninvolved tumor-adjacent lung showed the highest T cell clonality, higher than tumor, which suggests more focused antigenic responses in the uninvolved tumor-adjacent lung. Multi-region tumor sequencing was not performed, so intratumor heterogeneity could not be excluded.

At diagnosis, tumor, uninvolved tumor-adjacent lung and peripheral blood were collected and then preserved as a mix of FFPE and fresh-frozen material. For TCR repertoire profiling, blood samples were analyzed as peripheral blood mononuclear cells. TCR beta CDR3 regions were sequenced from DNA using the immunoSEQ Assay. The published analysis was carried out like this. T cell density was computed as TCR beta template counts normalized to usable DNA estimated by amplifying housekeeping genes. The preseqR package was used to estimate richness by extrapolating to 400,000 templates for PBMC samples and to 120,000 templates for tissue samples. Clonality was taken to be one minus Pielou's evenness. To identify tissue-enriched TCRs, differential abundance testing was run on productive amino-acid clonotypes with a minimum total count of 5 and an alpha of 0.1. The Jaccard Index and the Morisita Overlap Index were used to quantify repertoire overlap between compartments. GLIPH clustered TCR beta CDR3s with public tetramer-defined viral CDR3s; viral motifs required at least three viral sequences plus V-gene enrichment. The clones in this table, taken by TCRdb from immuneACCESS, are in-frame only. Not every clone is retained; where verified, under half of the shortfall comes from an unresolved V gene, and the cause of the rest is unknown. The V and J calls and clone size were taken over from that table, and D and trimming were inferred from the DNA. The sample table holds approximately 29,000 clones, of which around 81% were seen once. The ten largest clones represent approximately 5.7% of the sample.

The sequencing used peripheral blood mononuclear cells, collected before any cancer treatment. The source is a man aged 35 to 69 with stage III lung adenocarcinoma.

DNA sequence: TGTGCCAGCAGTGACGTTGGGGTCACAGATACGCAGTATTTT. Its protein product is CASSDVGVTDTQYF. The rearrangement combines TRBV6-5 with TRBJ2-3; no D gene is confidently identified. From the cysteine up to the phenylalanine, the CDR3 has a length of 14 residues. The DNA shown is the 42-base CDR3, in frame from base 1. CDR1 and CDR2 were assigned from the germline V gene as MNHEY and SVGAGI. V is cut by 5 bases and J by 2 bases, and the space between the germline ends is 11 bases.